The sequence of this T cell receptor beta chain was determined in a study of blood T cell repertoires in COVID-19. Study overall: Acute-phase and convalescent COVID-19 samples originated in the United States, Italy and Spain. In each case, the material was cDNA or gDNA derived from T cells, B-cell-depleted T cells, or PBMCs.

Germline-derived CDR1 and CDR2 are LNHNV and YYDKDF (reference sequence). The ends lost 3 bases at V and 0 bases at J; junction bases unmatched: 5. This CDR3 region has 15 residues. The authors' processing: Amplification with reference gene primers provided the estimates of nucleated cell counts. Only in-frame clones appear in the TCRdb table, and some are missing; sequencing was by immunoSEQ multiplex PCR. The DNA was the basis for D and trimming; V, J and clone size are from that table. The data hold some 260,000 clones, with around 84% observed a single time. Grouping used clinical history reported by participants in a survey and questionnaire.

Material for sequencing was PBMCs or T cells enriched from blood (not recorded which). This sequence joins TRBV15 and TRBJ2-7; 7 nucleotides align to TRBD2. The receptor's source is a man aged 25-45 years with acute COVID-19. The CDR3 sequence is CATSRGGASSYEQYV. The CDR3 DNA reads TGTGCCACCAGCAGGGGAGGGGCCAGCTCCTACGAGCAGTACGTC.